The clone carrying this TCR beta chain was detected a few times. The sample belongs to a study of blood T cells in healthy people across ages. The CDR3 loop spans 15 amino acids. V lost 1 base and J 7 bases, leaving 13 bases between the germline ends. CDR1 SGHAT and CDR2 FQNNGV come from the germline V gene. For the second PCR, which ran for roughly 7 to 11 cycles, a sample-barcoded 5' primer and a J-beta primer mix were used. Each CDR3 protein is one row after TCRdb ran MiXCR on the 5' RACE reads. The repertoire holds more than 800,000 distinct CDR3 sequences, around 30% seen once, with around 16% in the top ten.

The sequence was obtained from a woman aged 80 or over in good health. Material: blood. This chain joins TRBV11-2 and TRBJ1-4; D call uncertain. CDR3 coding DNA: TGTGCCAGCAGCTTAGTCTTTACAGAGGGTGAAAAACTGTTTTTT. It codes for CASSLVFTEGEKLFF. Full variable domain (missing parts from reference TRBV11-2 and TRBJ1-4): EAGVAQSPRYKIIEKRQSVAFWCNPISGHATLYWYQQILGQGPKLLIQFQNNGVVDDSQLPKDRFSAERLKGVDSTLKIQPAKLEDSAVYLCASSLVFTEGEKLFFGSGTQLSVL.